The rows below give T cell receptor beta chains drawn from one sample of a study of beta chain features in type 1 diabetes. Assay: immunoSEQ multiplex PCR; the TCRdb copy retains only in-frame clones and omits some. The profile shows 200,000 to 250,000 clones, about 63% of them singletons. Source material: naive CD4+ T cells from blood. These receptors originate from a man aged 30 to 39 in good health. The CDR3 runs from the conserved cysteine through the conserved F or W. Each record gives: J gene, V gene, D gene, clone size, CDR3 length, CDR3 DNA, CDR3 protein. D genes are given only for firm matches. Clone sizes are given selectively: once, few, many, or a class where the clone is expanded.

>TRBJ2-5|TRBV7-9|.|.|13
TGTGCCACCATGGAGAGACGGGCGGAGACCCAGTACTTC
CATMERRAETQYF
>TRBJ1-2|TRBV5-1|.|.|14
TGCGCCAGCAGCATGCCTACAGGGACCTATGGCTACACCTTC
CASSMPTGTYGYTF
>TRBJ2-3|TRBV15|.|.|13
TGTGCCACCAGCAGAGATTCTCTTTCGGCGCAGTATTTT
CATSRDSLSAQYF
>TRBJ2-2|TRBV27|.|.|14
TGTGCCAGCAGTTCCGGAGGGTTCACCGGGGAGCTGTTTTTT
CASSSGGFTGELFF
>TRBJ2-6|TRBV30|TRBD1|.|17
TGTGCCTGGAGTGCGGGACAGGGTCACTCTGGGGCCAACGTCCTGACTTTC
CAWSAGQGHSGANVLTF
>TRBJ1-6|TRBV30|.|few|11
TGTGCCTGGTCCTTCGCTTCACCCCTCCACTTT
CAWSFASPLHF
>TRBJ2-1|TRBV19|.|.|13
TGTGCCACCACGGCCGGGACCTACAATGAGCAGTTCTTC
CATTAGTYNEQFF
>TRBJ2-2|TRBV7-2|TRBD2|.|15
TGTGCCAGCAGTCCAGCGGGGTCGGTCACCGGGGAGCTGTTTTTT
CASSPAGSVTGELFF
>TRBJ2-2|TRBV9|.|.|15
TGTGCCAGCAGCGTAGACGCAGGGTACCACGGGGAGCTGTTTTTT
CASSVDAGYHGELFF
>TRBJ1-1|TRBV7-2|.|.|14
TGTGCCAGCAGCGCGGACGGGATGAACACTGAAGCTTTCTTT
CASSADGMNTEAFF
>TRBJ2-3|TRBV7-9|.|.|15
TGTGCCAGCAGCTTAGCGCGTAGGGTATCAGATACGCAGTATTTT
CASSLARRVSDTQYF
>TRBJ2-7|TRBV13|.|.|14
TGTGCCAGCAGCCCCGGGGGAACGGTCCACGAGCAGTACTTC
CASSPGGTVHEQYF
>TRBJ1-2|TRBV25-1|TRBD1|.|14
TGTGCCAGCAGTGAAGGGGACAGGGGGCGAAGCTACACCTTC
CASSEGDRGRSYTF
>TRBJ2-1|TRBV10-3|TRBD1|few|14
TGTGCCATCAGTGAAGGACAGGCCTACAATGAGCAGTTCTTC
CAISEGQAYNEQFF
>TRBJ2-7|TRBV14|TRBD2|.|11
TGTGCCAGCGGACTAGCAACCGAGCAGTACTTC
CASGLATEQYF
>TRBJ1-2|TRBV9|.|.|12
TGTGCCAGCAGCGTAGCTACATATGGCTACACCTTC
CASSVATYGYTF
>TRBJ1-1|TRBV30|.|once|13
TGTGCCTGGTCGCGAAAGGGGAACACTGAAGCTTTCTTT
CAWSRKGNTEAFF
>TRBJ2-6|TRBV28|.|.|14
TGTGCCAGCAGCCTAAGCTCTGGGGCCAACGTCCTGACTTTC
CASSLSSGANVLTF
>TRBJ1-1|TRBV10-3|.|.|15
TGTGCCATCAGTGAGTCGGCGACAGGCTACACTGAAGCTTTCTTT
CAISESATGYTEAFF
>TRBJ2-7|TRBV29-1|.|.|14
TGCAGCGTTAGGGGGAGTAGGAGCTCCTACGAGCAGTACTTC
CSVRGSRSSYEQYF
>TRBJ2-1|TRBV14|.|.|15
TGTGCCAGCAGCCAAGTCGGGGGCTCCTACAATGAGCAGTTCTTC
CASSQVGGSYNEQFF
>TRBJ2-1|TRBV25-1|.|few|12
TGTGCCAGCAGGGAGCAGGTCGGTGAGCAGTTCTTC
CASREQVGEQFF
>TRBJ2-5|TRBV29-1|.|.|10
TGCAGCGTTGTTCGGGAGACCCAGTACTTC
CSVVRETQYF
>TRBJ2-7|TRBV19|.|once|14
TGTGCCAGTAGTATCCAGGGGCCCTCCTACGAGCAGTACTTC
CASSIQGPSYEQYF
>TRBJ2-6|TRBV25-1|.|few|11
TGTGCCAGCAGTGGGGATTACGTCCTGACTTTC
CASSGDYVLTF
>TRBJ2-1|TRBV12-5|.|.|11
TGTGCTAGTGGTTTGTGGAATGAGCAGTTCTTC
CASGLWNEQFF
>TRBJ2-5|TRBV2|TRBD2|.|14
TGTGCCAGCACCTTGACTAGCGGGAAAGAGACCCAGTACTTC
CASTLTSGKETQYF
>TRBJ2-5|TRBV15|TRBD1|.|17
TGTGCCACCAGCAGAGATCTTCAGGGGGCGCGAATAGAGACCCAGTACTTC
CATSRDLQGARIETQYF
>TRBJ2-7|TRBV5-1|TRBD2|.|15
TGCGCCAGCAGCTTCTTTACTAGCGGAACCTACGAGCAGTACTTC
CASSFFTSGTYEQYF
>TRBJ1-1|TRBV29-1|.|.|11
TGCAGCGCCCCCGGTGGGGCTGAAGCTTTCTTT
CSAPGGAEAFF
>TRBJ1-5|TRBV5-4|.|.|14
TGTGCCAGCAGTCTACAGGGTAGCAATCAGCCCCAGCATTTT
CASSLQGSNQPQHF
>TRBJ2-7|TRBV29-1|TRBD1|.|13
TGCAGCGCCGGGGACAGTCGCTCCTACGAGCAGTACTTC
CSAGDSRSYEQYF
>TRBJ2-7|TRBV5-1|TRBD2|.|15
TGCGCCAGCAGCTTGGCTAGCGGGAGCTCCTACGAGCAGTACTTC
CASSLASGSSYEQYF
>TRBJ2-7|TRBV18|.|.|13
TGTGCCAGCTCACCTAGCAGGGAGTACGAGCAGTACTTC
CASSPSREYEQYF
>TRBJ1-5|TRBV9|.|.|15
TGTGCCAGCAGCGTAGGCAGAGAAAGCAATCAGCCCCAGCATTTT
CASSVGRESNQPQHF
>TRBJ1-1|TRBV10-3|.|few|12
TGTGCCATCACCGGACAGAACACTGAAGCTTTCTTT
CAITGQNTEAFF
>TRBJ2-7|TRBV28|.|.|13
TGTGCCAGCAGCATCACCGCTGCCTACGAGCAGTACTTC
CASSITAAYEQYF
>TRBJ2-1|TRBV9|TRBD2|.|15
TGTGCCAGCAGCGTACGGGTTAGCGGGAGCGATGAGCAGTTCTTC
CASSVRVSGSDEQFF
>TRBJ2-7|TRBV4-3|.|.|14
TGCGCCAGCAGCCAACAGGACGGCCCCTACGAGCAGTACTTC
CASSQQDGPYEQYF
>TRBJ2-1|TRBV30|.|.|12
TGTGCCTGGAGTCCATTAGCCGATGAGCAGTTCTTC
CAWSPLADEQFF
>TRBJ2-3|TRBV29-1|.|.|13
TGCAGCGTTGTCGAGGGAGTAGGAGATACGCAGTATTTT
CSVVEGVGDTQYF
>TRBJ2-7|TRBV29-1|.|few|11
TGCAGCGTTGATGGTTCCCCCGAGCAGTACTTC
CSVDGSPEQYF
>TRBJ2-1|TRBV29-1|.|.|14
TGCAGCGTTGCCGGCCAGTACTCCTACAATGAGCAGTTCTTC
CSVAGQYSYNEQFF
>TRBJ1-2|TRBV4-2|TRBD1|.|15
TGTGCCAGCACCCCGGAGAAACAGGGGATTTTCCGCTACACCTTC
CASTPEKQGIFRYTF
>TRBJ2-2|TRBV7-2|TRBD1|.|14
TGTGCCAGCAGCCAGACAGGGTACACCGGGGAGCTGTTTTTT
CASSQTGYTGELFF